The rows below give T cell receptor beta chains drawn from one sample of a study of T cells in narcolepsy. Assay used: immunoSEQ multiplex PCR; TCRdb lists only in-frame clones, some missing. The sample holds just over 20,000 clones, around four fifths seen once. Sequencing was carried out using memory (CD45RA-) CD4+ T cells from blood. Every receptor here comes from a human donor in good health. Both conserved end residues are part of each CDR3. Fields, in order: J gene, clone size, V gene, D gene, CDR3 DNA, CDR3 protein. D genes are given only for firm matches. Clone size appears in some rows only: once, few, many, or a class for an expanded clone.

>TRBJ2-6|.|TRBV6-6|.
TGTGCCAGCACCCCTTCCGGGGCCAACGTCCTGACTTTC
CASTPSGANVLTF
>TRBJ1-5|.|TRBV18|.
TGTGCCAGCTCACCGGGGACGGTTAGCAATCAGCCCCAGCATTTT
CASSPGTVSNQPQHF
>TRBJ2-7|.|TRBV18|.
TGTGCCAGCTCACCAACGGACAGACTCTACGAGCAGTACTTC
CASSPTDRLYEQYF
>TRBJ2-5|.|TRBV9|.
TGTGCCAGCAGCCCTTACAGCACGGGGGAGACCCAGTACTTC
CASSPYSTGETQYF
>TRBJ2-3|once|TRBV28|.
TGTGCCAGTACTGACGTCAGGGGCGGCACAGATACGCAGTATTTT
CASTDVRGGTDTQYF
>TRBJ2-3|few|TRBV30|TRBD2
TGTGCCTGGAATAGCGGGAGGGCAGATACGCAGTATTTT
CAWNSGRADTQYF
>TRBJ2-3|.|TRBV11-2|.
TGTGCCAGCACGCCTAATAGGGGGGCGAGCACAGATACGCAGTATTTT
CASTPNRGASTDTQYF
>TRBJ2-1|.|TRBV2|.
TGTGCCAGTACAGGGTATCTTGGCAATGAGCAGTTCTTC
CASTGYLGNEQFF
>TRBJ1-2|once|TRBV6-5|.
TGTGCCAGCAGTTACTTAAGAACCGGAGGGGGCTATGGCTACACCTTC
CASSYLRTGGGYGYTF
>TRBJ2-5|.|TRBV2|.
TGTGCCAGCGCCCGGGAAGAGACCCAGTACTTC
CASAREETQYF
>TRBJ1-5|.|TRBV19|.
TGTGCCAGTAGTATCCCGGATGGGTATCAGCCCCAGCATTTT
CASSIPDGYQPQHF
>TRBJ1-6|.|TRBV5-1|TRBD1
TGCGCCAGCAGCTTGGATACCCCAGGGGGTGGTTCACCCCTCCACTTT
CASSLDTPGGGSPLHF